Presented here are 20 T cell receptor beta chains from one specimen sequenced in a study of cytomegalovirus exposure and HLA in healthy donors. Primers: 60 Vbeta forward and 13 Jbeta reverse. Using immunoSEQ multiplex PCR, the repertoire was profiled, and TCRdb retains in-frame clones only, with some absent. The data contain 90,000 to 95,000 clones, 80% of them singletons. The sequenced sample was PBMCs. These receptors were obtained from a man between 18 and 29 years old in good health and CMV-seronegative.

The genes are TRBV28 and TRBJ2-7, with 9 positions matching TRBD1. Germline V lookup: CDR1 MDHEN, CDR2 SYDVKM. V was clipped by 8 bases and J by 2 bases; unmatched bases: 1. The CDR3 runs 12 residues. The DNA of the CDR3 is TGTGCCAGCGGGACAGGGACCTACGAGCAGTACTTC. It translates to CASGTGTYEQYF.

This CDR3 reads CASSGGQGDGQPQHF. CDR3 DNA sequence: TGTGCCAGCAGTGGGGGACAGGGGGATGGGCAGCCCCAGCATTTT. This sequence joins TRBV6-5 and TRBJ1-5; TRBD1 matches at 11 bases. The CDR3 is 15 residues long. Looked up from germline, CDR1 is MNHEY and CDR2 is SVGAGI. Trimming cost V 5 bases and J 7 bases; bases outside gene matches: 7.

In DNA form, the CDR3 reads TGCGCCAGCAGCTTGCGTGCAGGGGTTGAGACCCAGTACTTC. Translation gives CASSLRAGVETQYF. The J gene is TRBJ2-5, the V gene TRBV5-1; possibly TRBD1 for D (6 bases). With 1 base removed from V and 5 bases from J, the gap between germline ends came to 12 bases. The CDR3 covers 14 residues. Per the germline V gene, CDR1 is SGHRS and CDR2 is YFSETQ.

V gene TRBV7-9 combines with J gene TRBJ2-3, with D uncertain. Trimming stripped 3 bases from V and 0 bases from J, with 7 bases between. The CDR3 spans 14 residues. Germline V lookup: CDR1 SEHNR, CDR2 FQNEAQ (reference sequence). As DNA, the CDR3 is TGTGCCAGCAGCTTTCTTAGTAGCACAGATACGCAGTATTTT. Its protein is CASSFLSSTDTQYF.

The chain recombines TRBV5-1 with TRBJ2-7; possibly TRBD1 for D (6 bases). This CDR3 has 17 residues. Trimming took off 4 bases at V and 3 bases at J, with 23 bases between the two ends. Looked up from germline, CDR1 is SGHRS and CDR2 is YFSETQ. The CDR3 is CASSKNPRQVGNYEQYF. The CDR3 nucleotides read TGCGCCAGCAGCAAGAACCCCCGACAGGTCGGGAACTACGAGCAGTACTTC.

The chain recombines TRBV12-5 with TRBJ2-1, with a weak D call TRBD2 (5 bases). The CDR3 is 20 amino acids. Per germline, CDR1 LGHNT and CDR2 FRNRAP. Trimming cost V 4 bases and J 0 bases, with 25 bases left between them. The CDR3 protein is CASGSSPFQSGPSSYNEQFF. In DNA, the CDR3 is TGTGCTAGTGGTTCTTCCCCATTCCAAAGCGGCCCTAGCTCCTACAATGAGCAGTTCTTC.

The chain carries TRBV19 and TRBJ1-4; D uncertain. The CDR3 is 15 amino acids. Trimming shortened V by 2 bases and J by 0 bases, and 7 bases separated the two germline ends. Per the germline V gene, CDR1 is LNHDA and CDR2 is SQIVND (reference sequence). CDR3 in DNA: TGTGCCAGTAGTATATGGGCGTCAACTAATGAAAAACTGTTTTTT. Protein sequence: CASSIWASTNEKLFF. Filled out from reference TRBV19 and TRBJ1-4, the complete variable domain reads DGGITQSPKYLFRKEGQNVTLSCEQNLNHDAMYWYRQDPGQGLRLIYYSQIVNDFQKGDIAEGYSVSREKKESFPLTVTSAQKNPTAFYLCASSIWASTNEKLFFGSGTQLSVL.

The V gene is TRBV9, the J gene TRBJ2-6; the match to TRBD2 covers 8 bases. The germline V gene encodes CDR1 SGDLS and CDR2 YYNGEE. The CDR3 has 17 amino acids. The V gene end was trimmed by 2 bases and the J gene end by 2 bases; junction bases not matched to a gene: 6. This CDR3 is CASSVAGGSAGANVLTF. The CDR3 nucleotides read TGTGCCAGCAGCGTGGCGGGGGGAAGCGCTGGGGCCAACGTCCTGACTTTC.

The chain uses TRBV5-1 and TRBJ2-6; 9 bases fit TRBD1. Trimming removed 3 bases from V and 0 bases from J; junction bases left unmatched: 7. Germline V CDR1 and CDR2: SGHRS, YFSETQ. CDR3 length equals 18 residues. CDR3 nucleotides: TGCGCCAGCAGCTCTGGCCCACAGGGGGCCTCTGGGGCCAACGTCCTGACTTTC. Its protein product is CASSSGPQGASGANVLTF.

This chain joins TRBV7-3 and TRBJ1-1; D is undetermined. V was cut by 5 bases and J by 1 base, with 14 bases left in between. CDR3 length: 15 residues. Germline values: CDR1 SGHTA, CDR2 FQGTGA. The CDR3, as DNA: TGTGCCAGCAGCCCTCGTGGGAGCGGGAACACTGAAGCTTTCTTT. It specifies CASSPRGSGNTEAFF.

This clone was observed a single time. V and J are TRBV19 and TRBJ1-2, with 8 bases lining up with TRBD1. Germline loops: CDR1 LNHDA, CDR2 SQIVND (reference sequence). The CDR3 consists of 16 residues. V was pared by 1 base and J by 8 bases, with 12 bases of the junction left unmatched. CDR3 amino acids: CASSIAPGQEAGGYTF. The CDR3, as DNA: TGTGCCAGTAGTATAGCGCCGGGACAGGAGGCCGGCGGCTACACCTTC.

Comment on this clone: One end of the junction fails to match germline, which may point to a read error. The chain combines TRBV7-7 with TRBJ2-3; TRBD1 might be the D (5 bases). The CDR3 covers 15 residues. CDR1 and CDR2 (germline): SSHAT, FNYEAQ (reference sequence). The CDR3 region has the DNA TGTGCCAGCAGCTTAGGTGACACCTACACAGGTACGCAGTATTTT. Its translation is CASSLGDTYTGTQYF.

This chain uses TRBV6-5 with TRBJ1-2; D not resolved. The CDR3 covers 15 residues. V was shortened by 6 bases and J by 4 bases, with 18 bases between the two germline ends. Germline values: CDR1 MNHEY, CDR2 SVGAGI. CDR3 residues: CASRPMGIAPYGYTF. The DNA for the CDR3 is TGTGCCAGCAGACCTATGGGCATTGCCCCCTATGGCTACACCTTC.

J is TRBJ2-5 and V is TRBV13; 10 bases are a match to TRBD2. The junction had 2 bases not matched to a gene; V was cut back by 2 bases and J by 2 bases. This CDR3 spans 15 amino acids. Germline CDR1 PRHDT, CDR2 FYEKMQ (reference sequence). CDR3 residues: CASSLRAGGQETQYF. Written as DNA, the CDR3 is TGTGCCAGCAGCTTAAGAGCGGGGGGGCAAGAGACCCAGTACTTC.

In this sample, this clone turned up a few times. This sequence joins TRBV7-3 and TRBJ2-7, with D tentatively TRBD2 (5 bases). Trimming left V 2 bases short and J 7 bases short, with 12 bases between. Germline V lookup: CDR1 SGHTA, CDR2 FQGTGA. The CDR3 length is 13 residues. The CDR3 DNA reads TGTGCCAGCAGCTTAGGGTTTTCGGGGGAGCAGTACTTC. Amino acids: CASSLGFSGEQYF.

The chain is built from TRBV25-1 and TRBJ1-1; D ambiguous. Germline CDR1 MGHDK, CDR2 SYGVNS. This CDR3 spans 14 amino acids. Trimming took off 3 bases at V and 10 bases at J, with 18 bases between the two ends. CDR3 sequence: CASSDPGRHWGAFF. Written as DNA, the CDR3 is TGTGCCAGCAGTGATCCGGGGAGACACTGGGGAGCTTTCTTT.

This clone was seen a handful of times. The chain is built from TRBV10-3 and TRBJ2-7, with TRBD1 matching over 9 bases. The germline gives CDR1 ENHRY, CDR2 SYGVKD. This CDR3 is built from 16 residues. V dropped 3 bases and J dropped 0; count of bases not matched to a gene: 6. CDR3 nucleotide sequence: TGTGCCATCAGTGACCCGGGACAGGGAAACTCCTACGAGCAGTACTTC. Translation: CAISDPGQGNSYEQYF.

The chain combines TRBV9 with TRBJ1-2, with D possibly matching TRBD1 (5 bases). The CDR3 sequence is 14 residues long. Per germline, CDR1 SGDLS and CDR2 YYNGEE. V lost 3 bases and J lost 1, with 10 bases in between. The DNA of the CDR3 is TGTGCCAGCAGCGCGATCGGGGGTAACTATGGCTACACCTTC. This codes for CASSAIGGNYGYTF.

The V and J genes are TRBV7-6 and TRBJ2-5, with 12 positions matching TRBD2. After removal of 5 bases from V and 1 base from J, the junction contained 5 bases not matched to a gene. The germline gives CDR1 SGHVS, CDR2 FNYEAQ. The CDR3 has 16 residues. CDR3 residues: CASSPGLAGFQETQYF. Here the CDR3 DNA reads TGTGCCAGCAGCCCCGGACTAGCGGGGTTCCAAGAGACCCAGTACTTC.

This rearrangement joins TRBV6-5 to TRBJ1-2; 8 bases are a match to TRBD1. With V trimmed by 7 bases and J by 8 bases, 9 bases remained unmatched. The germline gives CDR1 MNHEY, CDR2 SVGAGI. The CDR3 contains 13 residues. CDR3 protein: CASIFRGLEGYTF. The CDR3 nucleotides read TGTGCCAGCATCTTCAGGGGGCTGGAGGGCTACACCTTC.